The clone carrying this T cell receptor (beta chain) was seen a handful of times. Its target is unknown. The listed genes are named as in mouse. The read is 4 residues too short to cover the CDR3 end, so that end is filled in from the germline J gene. The CDR3 loop spans 15 amino acids. Germline-derived CDR1 and CDR2 are FNHDT and SITEND (reference sequence). V was pared by 4 bases and J by 4 bases, with 5 bases of the junction left unmatched. Extracted from the samples, RNA was reverse transcribed into cDNA to serve as the sequencing template. The assay was immunoSEQ multiplex PCR, and TCRdb's table has in-frame clones only and misses some. This repertoire holds over 100,000 clones, and none appear only once. These data belong to a study of CD8+ T cells in alopecia areata. As for the study in general: Skin was taken from approximately 6-13-month-old C3H/HeJ graft donors that had spontaneous alopecia and grafted onto approximately 6-10-week-old female C3H/HeJ mice.

Study outcomes and limitations: Whereas mice showed it more clearly, TCR sharing across patients was murkier, possibly because of HLA. For lesional scalp, especially alopecia totalis/universalis, clonality was higher than in normal scalp. Alphabeta T cells residing in normal skin are also sequenced in scalp samples.

This TCR derives from a C3H/HeJ mouse with alopecia areata. Strain MHC haplotype: H2-k. Sequencing input: lesional skin. The J gene is TRBJ2-1, the V gene TRBV19, with TRBD2 matching over 10 bases. CDR3 DNA (partial): TGTGCCAGCAGTCTTCCGGGACTGGGGTATGCT. Its translation: CASSLPGLGYA. Given in full, the CDR3 is CASSLPGLGYAEQFF.